This T cell receptor (beta chain) emerged from a study of regulatory T cells. Study outcomes and limitations: Hydrophobic residues at CDR3 positions 6 and 7 were enriched in conventional CD4+ T cells of CD3G-deficient patients. In patients, unique TRB V-J pairs were restricted and V/J usage skewed, especially in Tregs.

All CD3G-deficient patients showed autoimmunity, more severe in two. Patients, 2 to 39 years old, had expanded memory T-cell proportions. Sorting split CD4+ cells into CD25-high CD127-low Tregs and CD25-low CD127-high conventional T cells. Remarks on this clone: Its specificity is not known.

The V and J ends lost 4 bases and 8 bases respectively, with 14 bases between them. Germline V gene data show CDR1 as LNHDA and CDR2 as SQIVND (reference sequence). The CDR3 consists of 13 residues. Amplification used 52 TRBV primers and 13 TRBJ primers. The protocol was immunoSEQ multiplex PCR, while the TCRdb copy is restricted to in-frame clones and leaves out a portion. Among about 21,000 clones listed, around nine tenths were seen once. This chain connects TRBV19 to TRBJ1-1; D remains unclear. This clonotype was sampled from a child aged 5 to 17 with CD3G deficiency. Sequencing was performed on conventional CD4+ T cells sorted from blood. The CDR3 loop reads CASSSRREGEAFF. CDR3 DNA sequence: TGTGCCAGTAGTAGCCGAAGGGAAGGCGAAGCTTTCTTT.